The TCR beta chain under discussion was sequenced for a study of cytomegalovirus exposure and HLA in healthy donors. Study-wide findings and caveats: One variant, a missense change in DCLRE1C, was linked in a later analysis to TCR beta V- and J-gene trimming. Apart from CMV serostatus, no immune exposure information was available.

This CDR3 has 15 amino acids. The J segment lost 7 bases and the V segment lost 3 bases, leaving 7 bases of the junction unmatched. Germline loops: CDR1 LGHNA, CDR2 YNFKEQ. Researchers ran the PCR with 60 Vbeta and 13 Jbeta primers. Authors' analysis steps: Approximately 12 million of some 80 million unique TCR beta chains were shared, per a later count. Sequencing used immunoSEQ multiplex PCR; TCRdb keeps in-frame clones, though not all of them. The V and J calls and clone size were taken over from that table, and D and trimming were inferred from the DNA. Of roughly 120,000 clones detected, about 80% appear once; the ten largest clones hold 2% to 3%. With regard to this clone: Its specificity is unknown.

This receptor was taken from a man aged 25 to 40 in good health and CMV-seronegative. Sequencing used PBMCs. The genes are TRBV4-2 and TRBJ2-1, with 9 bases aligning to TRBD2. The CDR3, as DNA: TGTGCCAGCAGCCAGGGTATAGCGGGAGCTAATGAGCAGTTCTTC. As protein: CASSQGIAGANEQFF.